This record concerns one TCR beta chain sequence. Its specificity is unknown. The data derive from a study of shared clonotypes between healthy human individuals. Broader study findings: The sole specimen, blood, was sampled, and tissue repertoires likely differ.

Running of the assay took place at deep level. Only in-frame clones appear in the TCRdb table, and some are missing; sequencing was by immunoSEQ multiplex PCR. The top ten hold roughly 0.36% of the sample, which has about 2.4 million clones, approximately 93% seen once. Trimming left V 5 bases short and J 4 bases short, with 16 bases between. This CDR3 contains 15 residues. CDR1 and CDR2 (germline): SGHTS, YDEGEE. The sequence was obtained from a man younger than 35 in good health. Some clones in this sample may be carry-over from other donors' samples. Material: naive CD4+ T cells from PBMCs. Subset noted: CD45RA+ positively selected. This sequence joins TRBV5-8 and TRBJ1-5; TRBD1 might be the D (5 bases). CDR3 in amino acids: CASSLLRRGNQPQHF. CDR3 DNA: TGTGCCAGCAGTCTTTTAAGGAGGGGTAATCAGCCCCAGCATTTT.